The 20 T cell receptor beta chains below were found in one sample sequenced in a study of T-cell memory formation after mild COVID-19. In TCRdb, the 5' RACE reads were re-called with MiXCR into one record per CDR3 protein. The sample lists roughly 450,000 distinct CDR3 sequences, 15% to 20% occurring once. The sequenced sample consisted of PBMCs or a T cell subset sorted from them (not recorded which). Receptor source: an adult woman who had mild COVID-19 (a few samples of this study predate the infection). Cell type and time point are not known.

This clonotype was observed a handful of times. This chain connects TRBV3-1 to TRBJ1-2; D unclear. The CDR3 length is 12 residues. V lost 3 bases, J lost 4 bases, and 6 bases lay in between. CDR1 and CDR2 from the germline V gene are LGHDT and YNNKEL (reference sequence). The CDR3 DNA follows: TGTGCCAGCAGCCACGCGGCCTATGGCTACACCTTC. Its translation is CASSHAAYGYTF.

This rearrangement joins TRBV4-1 to TRBJ2-2, with 7 bases fitting TRBD2. CDR1 MGHRA and CDR2 YSYEKL come from the germline V gene. The CDR3 is 17 amino acids. V gave up 3 bases and J gave up 3 bases; unmatched junction bases: 10. The CDR3 DNA reads as TGCGCCAGCAGCCATAACTTTGGACTAGTCTACACCGGGGAGCTGTTTTTT. Protein: CASSHNFGLVYTGELFF.

The genes are TRBV5-1 and TRBJ2-1; TRBD1 is a possible D gene (6 bases). The germline gives CDR1 SGHRS, CDR2 YFSETQ. V was clipped by 0 bases and J by 8 bases, with 21 bases between them. There are 17 residues in the CDR3. DNA for the CDR3: TGCGCCAGCAGCTTGGCAGTCAGGTCTCAGGGGAGCGATGAGCAGTTCTTC. This encodes CASSLAVRSQGSDEQFF.

This clonotype has only a few counts. CDR3 residues: CASSSNQGVNYEQYF. The CDR3 DNA sequence: TGTGCCAGCAGCTCGAATCAGGGGGTTAACTACGAGCAGTACTTC. The chain combines TRBV7-6 with TRBJ2-7; 7 nucleotides align to TRBD1. This CDR3 has 15 amino acids. The germline V gene encodes CDR1 SGHVS and CDR2 FNYEAQ. After removal of 4 bases from V and 3 bases from J, the junction contained 9 bases not matched to a gene.

The chain joins TRBV2 to TRBJ1-5; tentatively, D is TRBD1 (5 bases). This CDR3 spans 14 amino acids. The germline CDR1 and CDR2 sequences are SNHLY and FYNNEI. Trimming cost V 10 bases and J 6 bases, with 19 bases left between them. In DNA, the CDR3 is TGTGCCATCGCCGGAGGGGCATCACGTCAGCCCCAGCATTTT. Amino acid sequence: CAIAGGASRQPQHF.

This clonotype showed up just a few times. The chain recombines TRBV6-2 or TRBV6-3 with TRBJ2-5; the match to TRBD1 covers 7 bases. V dropped 6 bases and J dropped 4; count of bases not matched to a gene: 11. The CDR3 is 15 residues long. Germline CDR1 is MNHEY and CDR2 is SVGEGT. The CDR3 protein is CASSPSLGGGETQYF. In DNA form, the CDR3 reads TGTGCCAGCAGCCCGAGTCTAGGGGGCGGAGAGACCCAGTACTTC.

There are a few counts of this clonotype. The chain combines TRBV7-2 with TRBJ1-2; TRBD1 matches 11 bases. The germline V gene encodes CDR1 SGHTA and CDR2 FQGNSA. The CDR3 contains 16 residues. V trimming: 0 bases; J trimming: 12 bases; junction bases outside the gene matches: 12. CDR3: CASSLAGTGGFVVNTF. CDR3 DNA: TGTGCCAGCAGCTTAGCGGGGACAGGGGGATTTGTGGTCAACACCTTC.

This clonotype was detected a few times. The chain is built from TRBV13 and TRBJ2-7; tentatively, D is TRBD2 (5 bases). Deletions cut 6 bases from V and 12 bases from J, with 24 bases between. The CDR3 covers 14 residues. Germline V CDR1 and CDR2: PRHDT, FYEKMQ (reference sequence). The CDR3 region has the DNA TGTGCCAGCAGGCCTCCCTTGGAGCGGAGAGATCCGTACTTC. It is translated as CASRPPLERRDPYF.

This clonotype was detected only a few times. The rearrangement joins TRBV10-3 to TRBJ2-1; TRBD2 aligns across 12 bases. Unmatched junction bases numbered 3, after V lost 6 bases and J lost 3 bases. The CDR3 length is 15 residues. Germline CDR1 and CDR2: ENHRY and SYGVKD. The CDR3 DNA reads TGTGCCATCAGGAGGACTAGCGGGGTCTACAATGAGCAGTTCTTC. Protein: CAIRRTSGVYNEQFF.

The rearrangement joins TRBV20-1 to TRBJ2-7, with 8 positions matching TRBD2. J lost 0 bases, V lost 0 bases, and 10 bases had no gene match. The germline V gene encodes CDR1 DFQATT and CDR2 SNEGSKA (reference sequence). The CDR3 consists of 17 residues. DNA for the CDR3: TGCAGTGCTAGAGACCACAAGAGGGCGGGGGGCTCCTACGAGCAGTACTTC. Its translation: CSARDHKRAGGSYEQYF.

CDR3 in DNA: TGCGCCAGCAGCCATCCGCGGCAGGGGGCCCAAGAGACCCAGTACTTC. This gives the protein CASSHPRQGAQETQYF. The chain has TRBV4-1 and TRBJ2-5, with TRBD1 matching over 8 bases. The CDR3 contains 16 residues. With V trimmed by 3 bases and J by 1 base, 7 bases remained unmatched. Germline assignment: CDR1 MGHRA and CDR2 YSYEKL.

This clonotype appeared a few times. The chain links TRBV7-2 to TRBJ2-7; TRBD1 aligns across 9 bases. The CDR3 loop spans 15 amino acids. Trimming removed 1 base from V and 5 bases from J; junction bases left unmatched: 6. Germline lookup yields CDR1 SGHTA and CDR2 FQGNSA. The CDR3 region is CASSLESGQGHEQYF. CDR3 nucleotides: TGTGCCAGCAGCTTAGAATCGGGACAGGGTCACGAGCAGTACTTC. The whole variable domain, filled in from reference TRBV7-2 and TRBJ2-7, reads GAGVSQSPSNKVTEKGKDVELRCDPISGHTALYWYRQSLGQGLEFLIYFQGNSAPDKSGLPSDRFSAERTGGSVSTLTIQRTQQEDSAVYLCASSLESGQGHEQYFGPGTRLTVT.

This clonotype was observed a handful of times. The chain combines TRBV7-9 with TRBJ2-3, with 10 bases matching TRBD2. The trim removed 6 bases at V and 3 bases at J, leaving 9 bases unmatched. Germline V gene lookup returns CDR1 SEHNR and CDR2 FQNEAQ (reference sequence). The CDR3 contains 16 residues. The CDR3, as DNA: TGTGCCAGCAGTGGAATCCTAGCGGGAGAGACAGATACGCAGTATTTT. This translates into CASSGILAGETDTQYF.

CDR3 coding DNA: TGTGCCAGCAGCACAGGGGTAAGTGGCTACACCTTC. Protein sequence: CASSTGVSGYTF. The chain couples TRBV12-3 or TRBV12-4 to TRBJ1-2; TRBD1 agrees at 7 bases. The CDR3 has 12 amino acids. V dropped 6 bases and J dropped 7; count of bases not matched to a gene: 5.

This chain links TRBV12-3 or TRBV12-4 with TRBJ1-1; 8 nucleotides align to TRBD1. J lost 8 bases, V lost 5 bases, and 4 bases had no gene match. The CDR3 contains 12 residues. DNA of the CDR3: TGTGCCAGCAGTCACGGACAGGGAGAAGCTTTCTTT. Its protein is CASSHGQGEAFF.

This chain joins TRBV7-9 and TRBJ2-7; D is unresolved. The V and J ends lost 5 bases and 5 bases respectively, with 4 bases between them. Looked up from germline, CDR1 is SEHNR and CDR2 is FQNEAQ (reference sequence). The CDR3 runs to 10 residues. CDR3 loop: CASSGNEQYF. CDR3 nucleotides: TGTGCCAGCAGCGGAAACGAGCAGTACTTC.

The chain links TRBV9 to TRBJ2-2; no definite D call. The CDR3 has 12 residues. The ends were cut back, 3 bases at V and 6 bases at J, with 6 bases in the middle. Germline CDR1 reads SGDLS; CDR2 reads YYNGEE. Here the CDR3 reads CASSGYAGELFF. The CDR3 coding sequence is TGTGCCAGCAGCGGCTACGCCGGGGAGCTGTTTTTT.

This sequence joins TRBV2 and TRBJ1-1; 11 bases match TRBD1. The trim removed 3 bases at V and 1 base at J, leaving 7 bases unmatched. This CDR3 region has 17 residues. Germline V lookup: CDR1 SNHLY, CDR2 FYNNEI. The CDR3 loop reads CASSELGTGGENTEAFF. The CDR3 coding sequence is TGTGCCAGCAGTGAGTTGGGGACAGGGGGGGAGAACACTGAAGCTTTCTTT.

The chain recombines TRBV7-6 with TRBJ1-4, with D unclear. Germline V gene data show CDR1 as SGHVS and CDR2 as FNYEAQ. V lost 5 bases and J lost 3, with 7 bases in between. The CDR3 extends over 13 amino acids. CDR3 sequence (DNA): TGTGCCAGCAGCCGACGGTCTAATGAAAAACTGTTTTTT. Protein: CASSRRSNEKLFF.

This clonotype was found a few times. V gene TRBV5-1 combines with J gene TRBJ2-1; 7 positions match TRBD1. Germline CDR1 is SGHRS and CDR2 is YFSETQ. The CDR3 extends over 16 amino acids. V shed 0 bases, J shed 4 bases, and the junction held 7 bases outside the gene matches. For the CDR3, the DNA is TGCGCCAGCAGCTTGGTATTGCCAGGGGGATACAATGAGCAGTTCTTC. Translating it yields CASSLVLPGGYNEQFF.